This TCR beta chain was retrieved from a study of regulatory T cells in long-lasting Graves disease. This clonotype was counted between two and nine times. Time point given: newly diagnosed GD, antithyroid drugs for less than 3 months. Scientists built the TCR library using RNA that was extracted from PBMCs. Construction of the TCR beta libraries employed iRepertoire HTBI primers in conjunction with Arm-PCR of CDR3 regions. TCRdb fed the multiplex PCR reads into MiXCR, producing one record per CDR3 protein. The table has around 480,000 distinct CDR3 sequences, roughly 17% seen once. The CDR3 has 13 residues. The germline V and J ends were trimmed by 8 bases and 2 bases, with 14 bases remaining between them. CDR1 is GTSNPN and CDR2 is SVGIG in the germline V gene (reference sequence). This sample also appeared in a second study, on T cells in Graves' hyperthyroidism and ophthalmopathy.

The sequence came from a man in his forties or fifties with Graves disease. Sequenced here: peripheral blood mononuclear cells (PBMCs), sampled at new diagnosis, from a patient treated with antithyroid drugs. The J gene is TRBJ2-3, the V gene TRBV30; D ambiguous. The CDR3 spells CATDYEITDTQYF. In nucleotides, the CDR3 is TGTGCCACAGATTACGAGATCACAGATACGCAGTATTTT.